The 28 T cell receptor beta chains given below trace back to one sample, sequenced in a study of CD8+CD57+ T cells in acquired aplastic anemia. Genomic DNA provided the template from which TCR beta VDJ and CDR3 profiles were obtained. TCRdb independently ran MiXCR on the reads; one entry per CDR3 protein. Seen here are about 180,000 distinct CDR3 sequences, less than 50% observed once, and the top ten hold 10% to 15%. Patients who underwent sequencing had shown CD8+CD57+ cell expansion by flow cytometry. What was sequenced was sorted CD4+, CD8+, or CD8+CD57+ T cells (not recorded which) from PBMCs. The source is a human donor with aplastic anemia.

At least ten counts were recorded for this clonotype. This chain uses TRBV20-1 with TRBJ1-5, with D uncertain. Germline CDR1 and CDR2: DFQATT and SNEGSKA (reference sequence). V was cut by 0 bases and J by 0 bases, with 9 bases left in between. This CDR3 has 15 amino acids. The CDR3 coding sequence is TGCAGTGCTAGAGACAGGTGGGGTAGCAATCAGCCCCAGCATTTT. Protein: CSARDRWGSNQPQHF.

This rearrangement joins TRBV10-3 to TRBJ1-1; the match to TRBD1 covers 8 bases. J lost 3 bases, V lost 10 bases, and 7 bases had no gene match. Germline loops: CDR1 ENHRY, CDR2 SYGVKD. This CDR3 contains 13 residues. CDR3 nucleotides: TGTGCCACCACGGACAGGGTGGACACTGAAGCTTTCTTT. This encodes CATTDRVDTEAFF.

This chain uses TRBV6-1 with TRBJ1-5, with D tentatively TRBD1 (6 bases). The V and J ends lost 2 bases and 7 bases respectively, with 9 bases between them. The CDR3 has 13 residues. CDR1 is MNHNS and CDR2 is SASEGT in the germline V gene. The CDR3 spells CASSEQGNQPQHF. The CDR3 region has the DNA TGTGCCAGCAGTGAACAGGGGAACCAGCCCCAGCATTTT.

As concerns this clonotype: The CDR3 does not end in the conserved phenylalanine or tryptophan, so this is likely a read error. The chain has TRBV2 and TRBJ2-7; 9 nucleotides line up with TRBD1. The CDR3 runs 15 residues. CDR1 SNHLY and CDR2 FYNNEI come from the germline V gene. CDR3 region: CAGSEGDREIYEQYL. The CDR3, as DNA: TGTGCCGGCAGTGAAGGGGACAGGGAAATCTATGAGCAGTACCTC.

This clonotype was found many times. The chain uses TRBV11-3 and TRBJ2-7; D possibly uses TRBD1 or TRBD2 (5 bases each). The CDR3 is 14 residues long. Trimming shortened V by 3 bases and J by 7 bases, and 16 bases separated the two germline ends. CDR1 is SGHNT and CDR2 is YENEEA in the germline V gene. The CDR3 protein is CASSFEGPSGEQYF. The CDR3 nucleotides read TGTGCCAGCAGCTTCGAGGGACCTTCGGGGGAGCAGTACTTC.

Of note for this clonotype: Because it lacks the conserved phenylalanine or tryptophan at the end, this CDR3 is likely a read error. The chain is built from TRBV6-1 and TRBJ1-2, with 10 bases matching TRBD1. CDR1 and CDR2 (germline): MNHNS, SASEGT. The V gene end was trimmed by 6 bases and the J gene end by 4 bases; junction bases not matched to a gene: 8. CDR3 length: 15 residues. The CDR3 nucleotides are TGTGCCAGCAGCCGAGGACAGGGGGGAAGCTATGGCTACACCCTC. Residues: CASSRGQGGSYGYTL.

The table lists this clonotype with many counts. The chain is built from TRBV20-1 and TRBJ2-3, with D possibly TRBD2 on 5 matching bases. V dropped 2 bases and J dropped 0 bases, with 6 bases sitting between them. The germline V gene has CDR1 DFQATT and CDR2 SNEGSKA (reference sequence). The CDR3 is 13 residues long. DNA for the CDR3: TGCAGTGCTAGACTAGCTAGCACAGATACGCAGTATTTT. It is translated as CSARLASTDTQYF.

The chain uses TRBV30 and TRBJ2-7, with D uncertain. Trimming pared 1 base from V and 3 bases from J, leaving 10 bases between. This CDR3 is 13 amino acids long. Germline V lookup: CDR1 GTSNPN, CDR2 SVGIG (reference sequence). CDR3 in DNA: TGTGCCTGGAGTGAGGGTCCAGTCTACGAGCAGTACTTC. This encodes CAWSEGPVYEQYF.

This clonotype occurred many times. This CDR3 is CSAKTGGSDTDTQYF. CDR3 coding DNA: TGCAGTGCTAAGACAGGGGGTTCAGACACAGATACGCAGTATTTT. The chain is built from TRBV20-1 and TRBJ2-3; 9 bases agree with TRBD1. Trimming cost V 4 bases and J 2 bases; bases outside gene matches: 7. Germline lookup yields CDR1 DFQATT and CDR2 SNEGSKA (reference sequence). The CDR3 covers 15 residues.

For this clonotype: Since a much larger clone is just one base distant, this may be a read error. The V gene is TRBV6-1, the J gene TRBJ2-1, with D hard to call. Germline-derived CDR1 and CDR2 are MNHNS and SASEGT. The CDR3 is 14 residues long. The CDR3 reads CASSQVPAANERFF. In nucleotides, the CDR3 is TGTGCCAGCTCTCAAGTCCCTGCGGCCAATGAGCGGTTCTTC.

The chain combines TRBV7-2 with TRBJ1-2; D is ambiguous. Trimming took off 0 bases at V and 4 bases at J, with 9 bases between the two ends. The CDR3 sequence is 14 residues long. The germline CDR1 and CDR2 sequences are SGHTA and FQGNSA. The CDR3 region has the DNA TGTGCCAGCAGCTTAGCGCCGGGCTTCTATGGCTACACCTTC. Amino acids: CASSLAPGFYGYTF.

V is TRBV5-6 and J is TRBJ2-7; 10 bases match TRBD1. V shed 2 bases, J shed 5 bases, and the junction held 7 bases outside the gene matches. Germline values: CDR1 SGHDT, CDR2 YYEEEE. The CDR3 length is 15 residues. The chain's CDR3 is CASSFLTGGMDEQYF. As DNA, the CDR3 is TGTGCCAGCAGCTTCTTGACAGGGGGCATGGACGAGCAGTACTTC. Supplemented by reference TRBV5-6 and TRBJ2-7, the full variable domain reads DAGVTQSPTHLIKTRGQQVTLRCSPKSGHDTVSWYQQALGQGPQFIFQYYEEEERQRGNFPDRFSGHQFPNYSSELNVNALLLGDSALYLCASSFLTGGMDEQYFGPGTRLTVT.

For this clonotype: A much larger clonotype is one base distant, so this may be a read error. The rearrangement links TRBV19 to TRBJ2-4; TRBD2 might be the D (6 bases). The germline gives CDR1 LNHDA, CDR2 SQIVND (reference sequence). This CDR3 is built from 17 residues. V lost 5 bases to trimming and J lost 2 bases, with 19 bases between them. The CDR3 DNA is TGTGCCAGTAGTCGGGGGACTCATACTATATCCAAAAACATTCAGTACTTC. Translating gives CASSRGTHTISKNIQYF. Complete variable domain (other parts from reference TRBV19 and TRBJ2-4): DGGITQSPKYLFRKEGQNVTLSCEQNLNHDAMYWYRQDPGQGLRLIYYSQIVNDFQKGDIAEGYSVSREKKESFPLTVTSAQKNPTAFYLCASSRGTHTISKNIQYFGAGTRLSVL.

This clonotype was seen only a few times. J is TRBJ1-2 and V is TRBV7-2; TRBD1 matches 7 bases. CDR3 length: 13 residues. Germline CDR1 is SGHTA and CDR2 is FQGNSA. V was pared by 6 bases and J by 4 bases, with 5 bases of the junction left unmatched. The CDR3 sequence is CASRVTGLYGYTF. CDR3 nucleotide sequence: TGTGCCAGCAGGGTGACAGGGCTCTATGGCTACACCTTC.

At least ten counts were recorded for this clonotype. The V call is TRBV28, the J call TRBJ2-7, with D perhaps matching TRBD1 or TRBD2 (5 bases each). V was cut by 3 bases and J by 0 bases, with 9 bases left in between. CDR3 length equals 14 residues. From germline, CDR1 is MDHEN and CDR2 SYDVKM. The CDR3 DNA follows: TGTGCCAGCAGTTTGGCAGGGAGCTCCTACGAGCAGTACTTC. Protein sequence: CASSLAGSSYEQYF.

This clonotype was observed many times. The V call is TRBV7-9, the J call TRBJ1-1, with 8 bases identical to TRBD1. With V trimmed by 3 bases and J by 4 bases, 7 bases remained unmatched. Germline loops: CDR1 SEHNR, CDR2 FQNEAQ (reference sequence). The CDR3 totals 15 residues. CDR3 region: CASSFGDRGITEAFF. Written as DNA, the CDR3 is TGTGCCAGCAGCTTTGGCGACAGGGGTATCACTGAAGCTTTCTTT.

A word on this clonotype: One base away lies a much larger clone, so this may be a sequencing read error. This sequence joins TRBV7-3 and TRBJ1-6; tentative D call: TRBD1 (5 bases). This CDR3 region has 12 residues. Germline CDR1 SGHTA, CDR2 FQGTGA. The V end lost 8 bases, the J end lost 11 bases, and 13 bases lay between the germline ends. CDR3 in DNA: TGTGCCAGCGGTTTCGGGGGTCCACCCCTCCACTTT. It is translated as CASGFGGPPLHF.

Of note for this clonotype: Likely a read error: the CDR3 ends without its conserved phenylalanine or tryptophan. V usage is TRBV10-1 and J usage is TRBJ1-2, with unresolved D. The CDR3 loop spans 14 amino acids. The germline V gene encodes CDR1 WNHNN and CDR2 SYGVQD (reference sequence). Trimming took off 0 bases at V and 0 bases at J, with 5 bases between the two ends. The CDR3 sequence is CASSESGTNYGYTL. The CDR3 DNA sequence: TGCGCCAGCAGTGAGTCAGGGACTAACTATGGCTACACCCTC.

In this sample, this clonotype turned up a few times. The J gene is TRBJ1-5, the V gene TRBV28; no definite D call. V was pared by 3 bases and J by 0 bases, with 15 bases between. Germline V gives CDR1 MDHEN, CDR2 SYDVKM. CDR3 length: 17 amino acids. The CDR3 DNA reads TGTGCCAGCAGTTTGACCCAAGACTCAAATAGCAATCAGCCCCAGCATTTT. This sequence encodes CASSLTQDSNSNQPQHF.

The chain is built from TRBV10-3 and TRBJ1-5, with a weak D call TRBD1 (5 bases). V was trimmed by 10 bases and J by 1 base, leaving 17 bases between them. The CDR3 runs 15 residues. Looked up from germline, CDR1 is ENHRY and CDR2 is SYGVKD. The CDR3 is CATGLSGYSNQPQHF. The CDR3 DNA reads as TGTGCCACCGGGTTGTCAGGGTACAGCAATCAGCCCCAGCATTTT.

As for this clonotype: The junction does not match germline at one end; this may be a read error. The V call is TRBV5-1, the J call TRBJ2-3, with a tentative D call TRBD2 (6 bases). Germline V lookup: CDR1 SGHRS, CDR2 YFSETQ. The CDR3 is 15 amino acids. This CDR3 reads CASSQSGLRTDTQYF. CDR3 in DNA: TGTGCCAGCAGCCAATCGGGACTCCGCACAGATACGCAGTATTTT.

This chain links TRBV19 with TRBJ1-6, with TRBD1 matching 8 bases. J lost 6 bases, V lost 8 bases, and 3 bases had no gene match. The length of the CDR3 is 13 residues. Germline CDR1 and CDR2: LNHDA and SQIVND (reference sequence). The CDR3 spells CASGDRGNSPLHF. CDR3 nucleotide sequence: TGTGCCAGTGGAGACAGGGGTAATTCACCCCTCCACTTT.

The sample holds many counts of this clonotype. The chain recombines TRBV4-1 with TRBJ2-6; D perhaps matches TRBD2 (5 bases). Trimming removed 1 base from V and 0 bases from J, with 10 bases in between. This CDR3 is built from 17 residues. Germline CDR1 MGHRA, CDR2 YSYEKL. CDR3 bases: TGCGCCAGCAGCCAAGGAGGAGGTGACTCTGGGGCCAACGTCCTGACTTTC. It encodes CASSQGGGDSGANVLTF.

This clonotype was detected only once. The V call is TRBV7-9, the J call TRBJ2-5; D gene ambiguous. V dropped 2 bases and J dropped 5 bases, with 9 bases sitting between them. The CDR3 sequence is 13 residues long. The germline V gene encodes CDR1 SEHNR and CDR2 FQNEAQ (reference sequence). The CDR3, as DNA: TGTGCCAGCAGCTTAACAGTAGCCGAGACCCAGTACTTC. Amino acids: CASSLTVAETQYF.

This clonotype occurred many times. The chain has TRBV19 and TRBJ1-4, with 10 nucleotides matching TRBD1. Germline CDR1 is LNHDA and CDR2 is SQIVND (reference sequence). Germline trimming cut 3 bases from V and 6 bases from J; bases unmatched to any gene: 4. The CDR3 spans 15 residues. CDR3: CASSIRDRGDEKLFF. The CDR3 DNA follows: TGTGCCAGTAGTATCCGGGACAGGGGAGATGAAAAACTGTTTTTT.

The chain combines TRBV20-1 with TRBJ2-5; TRBD2 is a possible D gene (5 bases). The germline V gene has CDR1 DFQATT and CDR2 SNEGSKA (reference sequence). This CDR3 has 16 residues. V gave up 0 bases and J gave up 2 bases, with 16 bases separating them. The CDR3 sequence is CSARDPGPLDQETQYF. The CDR3 nucleotides are TGCAGTGCTAGAGATCCCGGCCCACTAGATCAAGAGACCCAGTACTTC.

In this sample, this clonotype turned up many times. The rearrangement links TRBV7-8 to TRBJ2-7; no definite D call. Trimming took off 2 bases at V and 5 bases at J, with 4 bases between the two ends. Germline CDR1 SGHVS, CDR2 FQNEAQ. The CDR3 runs 11 residues. The CDR3 nucleotides read TGTGCCAGCAGCTTAAGCAACGAGCAGTACTTC. This gives the protein CASSLSNEQYF.

This sequence joins TRBV27 and TRBJ2-1; possible D gene TRBD1, 5 bases. Near its end, the DNA agrees better with TRBJ2-7, so the J call may be wrong. There are 12 residues in the CDR3. Looked up from germline, CDR1 is MNHEY and CDR2 is SMNVEV (reference sequence). CDR3 residues: CASSDRPYEQYF. CDR3 DNA sequence: TGTGCCAGCAGCGACAGACCCTACGAGCAGTACTTC.